This T cell receptor (beta chain) is drawn from a study of beta chain features in type 1 diabetes. Looking at the study overall: Healthy donors, compared against patients, showed similar age, gender and cell yields.

Central memory, naive, regulatory and stem cell-like memory CD4+ cells were sorted by CD45RO/CCR7/CD25/CD127/CD95/CD27. Study-level findings and limits: High TCR expression in some cells could lead to their over-representation in cDNA sequencing. Patients and controls would be equally affected if PCR favored shorter templates. For Type 1 diabetes patients, all four CD4+ subsets carried TCRB CDR3s that were moderately but significantly shorter.

Expressed TCRB transcripts were sequenced after all isolated RNA was converted to cDNA. Clones were sequenced by immunoSEQ multiplex PCR, and TCRdb holds only the in-frame ones, with some missing. The sample carries 300,000 to 400,000 clones, approximately 12% recorded once. The CDR3 runs 15 residues. From germline, CDR1 is SQVTM and CDR2 ANQGSEA. The trim removed 6 bases at V and 3 bases at J, leaving 6 bases unmatched. There are a few counts of this clone. What it binds is unknown. The gene calls are TRBV29-1 and TRBJ2-1; TRBD2 agrees at 12 bases. The sequencing input was naive CD4+ T cells from blood. This receptor was obtained from a woman under 30 with type 1 diabetes. The CDR3 protein is CSVRGTSGHYNEQFF. CDR3 DNA sequence: TGCAGCGTGCGCGGGACTAGCGGGCACTACAATGAGCAGTTCTTC.